These 17 T cell receptor beta chains were sequenced from one sample in a study of blood T cell repertoires in COVID-19. Sequencing was performed with immunoSEQ multiplex PCR; in TCRdb, only in-frame clones are kept and a portion is missing. This sample has 65,000 or so clones, with approximately 83% found just once. Material: peripheral blood. The receptors here all came from a man aged 25 to 40 with COVID-19, enrolled during active disease.

The chain combines TRBV5-1 with TRBJ2-7, with TRBD2 identical over 9 bases. There are 15 residues in the CDR3. Germline lookup yields CDR1 SGHRS and CDR2 YFSETQ. V shed 3 bases, J shed 3 bases, and the junction held 7 bases outside the gene matches. The CDR3 coding sequence is TGCGCCAGCAGCTCTGAGACTAGCGGCGGCTACGAGCAGTACTTC. This gives the protein CASSSETSGGYEQYF.

The chain has TRBV30 and TRBJ2-2; 9 bases agree with TRBD2. The CDR3 is 15 amino acids. Trimming removed 3 bases from V and 3 bases from J; junction bases left unmatched: 5. Looked up from germline, CDR1 is GTSNPN and CDR2 is SVGIG (reference sequence). The CDR3 is CAWRIAGVDTGELFF. The CDR3 DNA follows: TGTGCCTGGAGAATAGCGGGAGTGGACACCGGGGAGCTGTTTTTT.

This chain uses TRBV19 with TRBJ2-7; 11 positions agree with TRBD1. After removal of 7 bases from V and 5 bases from J, the junction contained 13 bases not matched to a gene. Germline values: CDR1 LNHDA, CDR2 SQIVND (reference sequence). The CDR3 runs to 16 residues. The CDR3 DNA follows: TGTGCCAGTACCCCGACCGGGACAGGGGGTGTCGACGAGCAGTACTTC. Translated, it gives CASTPTGTGGVDEQYF.

The CDR3 protein is CASSYYRTGVPSPLHF. CDR3 coding DNA: TGTGCCAGCAGTTACTACAGGACAGGGGTGCCTTCACCCCTCCACTTT. The chain recombines TRBV6-5 with TRBJ1-6; 9 bases are a match to TRBD1. The junction had 7 bases not matched to a gene; V was cut back by 1 base and J by 9 bases. Germline CDR1 reads MNHEY; CDR2 reads SVGAGI. The length of the CDR3 is 16 residues.

The DNA of the CDR3 is TGTGCCAGCAGTTTCTACTATTCTCAGGCAGGGGATCGTGAAAAACTGTTTTTT. Its translation: CASSFYYSQAGDREKLFF. The V and J genes are TRBV27 and TRBJ1-4; TRBD1 is a possible D gene (6 bases). CDR1 is MNHEY, CDR2 SMNVEV, per germline (reference sequence). There are 18 residues in the CDR3. V lost 3 bases and J 7 bases, leaving 24 bases between the germline ends.

The J gene is TRBJ2-2, the V gene TRBV5-8, with D hard to call. Trimming left V 10 bases short and J 0 bases short, with 13 bases between. From germline, CDR1 is SGHTS and CDR2 YDEGEE. The CDR3 consists of 14 residues. DNA for the CDR3: TGTGCCCGATTCCCGGTCGCGAACACCGGGGAGCTGTTTTTT. Its protein is CARFPVANTGELFF.

The genes are TRBV5-4 and TRBJ1-2; TRBD1 matches 10 bases. The CDR3 contains 14 residues. The germline CDR1 and CDR2 sequences are SGHNT and YYREEE (reference sequence). J lost 3 bases, V lost 3 bases, and 2 bases had no gene match. CDR3 in amino acids: CASSSTGGDYGYTF. CDR3 coding DNA: TGTGCCAGCAGCTCGACAGGGGGCGACTATGGCTACACCTTC.

The rearrangement uses TRBV9 and TRBJ2-3; D may be TRBD1 (5 bases). Germline CDR1 is SGDLS and CDR2 is YYNGEE. The CDR3 sequence is 14 residues long. Trimming took 6 bases from V and 5 from J, leaving 16 bases between them. CDR3 in amino acids: CASNPGNVVDTQYF. The CDR3 nucleotides are TGTGCCAGCAACCCAGGGAATGTGGTAGATACGCAGTATTTT.

V and J are TRBV10-3 and TRBJ2-7, with 8 bases lining up with TRBD1. This CDR3 has 16 residues. V was pared by 8 bases and J by 4 bases, with 16 bases of the junction left unmatched. Germline V gives CDR1 ENHRY, CDR2 SYGVKD. CDR3 residues: CAISIVPGQGGYEQYF. Written as DNA, the CDR3 is TGTGCCATCTCGATAGTTCCAGGACAGGGAGGTTACGAGCAGTACTTC.

This chain joins TRBV10-3 and TRBJ2-7; D is unclear. Germline V lookup: CDR1 ENHRY, CDR2 SYGVKD. V lost 7 bases to trimming and J lost 5 bases, with 18 bases between them. The CDR3 length is 14 residues. The CDR3 DNA reads TGTGCCATCACCGCACGTTCACGACTTGACGAGCAGTACTTC. Translation gives CAITARSRLDEQYF.

V usage is TRBV7-9 and J usage is TRBJ2-7; D uncertain. This CDR3 is 12 amino acids long. Germline V gene data show CDR1 as SEHNR and CDR2 as FQNEAQ (reference sequence). V was cut by 5 bases and J by 4 bases, with 9 bases left in between. CDR3 amino acids: CASSPAVYEQYF. In nucleotides, the CDR3 is TGTGCCAGCAGCCCCGCAGTGTACGAGCAGTACTTC.

This sequence joins TRBV28 and TRBJ1-4, with D possibly being TRBD1 (5 bases). The V end lost 6 bases, the J end lost 12 bases, and 20 bases lay between the germline ends. The CDR3 is 14 residues long. Germline CDR1 reads MDHEN; CDR2 reads SYDVKM. The chain's CDR3 is CASRLRGRWGELFF. In DNA form, the CDR3 reads TGTGCCAGCAGGCTTCGAGGGCGCTGGGGGGAACTGTTTTTT.

The CDR3 DNA is TGTGCCAGCAGTTACCGGGTGAGCGCGGAGACCCAGTACTTC. This encodes CASSYRVSAETQYF. The chain uses TRBV6-2 or TRBV6-3 and TRBJ2-5; D not certain. CDR3 size: 14 residues. The ends were cut back, 2 bases at V and 5 bases at J, with 12 bases in the middle. Germline values: CDR1 MNHEY, CDR2 SVGEGT.

The CDR3 coding sequence is TGTGCCAGCAGCGATATACAGGGGGCCATGGGCTATGGCTACACCTTC. Protein: CASSDIQGAMGYGYTF. The chain is built from TRBV28 and TRBJ1-2; 9 bases align to TRBD1. Germline V gene sequence: CDR1 MDHEN, CDR2 SYDVKM. The CDR3 totals 16 residues. J lost 4 bases, V lost 6 bases, and 12 bases had no gene match.

The CDR3 coding sequence is TGTGCCAGCGGGCCCTCTTATAATTCACCCCTCCACTTT. It encodes CASGPSYNSPLHF. The V call is TRBV7-2, the J call TRBJ1-6, with D uncertain. Trimming cost V 8 bases and J 4 bases, with 9 bases left between them. Per germline, CDR1 SGHTA and CDR2 FQGNSA. The CDR3 sequence is 13 residues long. The entire variable domain, with the rest obtained from reference TRBV7-2 and TRBJ1-6, is as follows: GAGVSQSPSNKVTEKGKDVELRCDPISGHTALYWYRQSLGQGLEFLIYFQGNSAPDKSGLPSDRFSAERTGGSVSTLTIQRTQQEDSAVYLCASGPSYNSPLHFGNGTRLTVT.

The sample holds a few counts of this clone. CDR3 bases: TGCGCCAGCAGCTCCGGGACAGCTGGAAACACCATATATTTT. Its protein product is CASSSGTAGNTIYF. V and J are TRBV5-1 and TRBJ1-3, with TRBD1 matching 7 bases. The V gene end was trimmed by 3 bases and the J gene end by 2 bases; junction bases not matched to a gene: 2. From germline, CDR1 is SGHRS and CDR2 YFSETQ. The CDR3 is 14 residues long.

The rearrangement uses TRBV24-1 and TRBJ2-7, with 10 bases that match TRBD1. The junction had 3 bases not matched to a gene; V was cut back by 2 bases and J by 3 bases. In germline, CDR1 is KGHDR, CDR2 SFDVKD. The CDR3 consists of 15 residues. In nucleotides, the CDR3 is TGTGCCACCAGTGATTCCCGGACAGGGGGCTACGAGCAGTACTTC. Its translation: CATSDSRTGGYEQYF.